Listed below are T cell receptor beta chains from one sample, sequenced in a study of identical twins. One entry per CDR3 protein results from TCRdb running MiXCR on the 5' RACE reads. The data hold 1.5 million to 2 million distinct CDR3 sequences, with roughly 35% observed a single time. The sequencing input was cord blood. These receptors were obtained from a newborn girl in good health. The CDR3 runs from the conserved cysteine through the conserved F or W. A D gene is named only where the DNA matches it firmly. A row's size may be missing; if present it is once, few, many or a size class.

D gene: TRBD2
J gene: TRBJ2-2
clone size: few
CDR3 length: 16
V gene: TRBV3-1
CDR3 protein: CASSQPPGLAAGELFF
CDR3 DNA: TGTGCCAGCAGCCAACCTCCGGGACTAGCGGCCGGGGAGCTGTTTTTT

D gene: TRBD1
J gene: TRBJ1-4
clone size: few
CDR3 length: 15
V gene: TRBV12-3/TRBV12-4
CDR3 protein: CASRLSGGMREKLFF
CDR3 DNA: TGTGCCAGCAGATTATCAGGGGGCATGAGAGAAAAACTGTTTTTT

D gene: TRBD2
J gene: TRBJ2-5
clone size: few
CDR3 length: 16
V gene: TRBV7-2
CDR3 protein: CASSYKRLAGEETQYF
CDR3 DNA: TGTGCCAGCAGCTACAAACGACTAGCGGGGGAAGAGACCCAGTACTTC

D gene: .
J gene: TRBJ2-7
clone size: few
CDR3 length: 13
V gene: TRBV7-2
CDR3 protein: CASSYLGWDEQYF
CDR3 DNA: TGTGCCAGCAGCTATTTGGGGTGGGACGAGCAGTACTTC

D gene: .
J gene: TRBJ1-2
clone size: few
CDR3 length: 13
V gene: TRBV7-9
CDR3 protein: CASLGSLVHGYTF
CDR3 DNA: TGTGCCAGCCTCGGATCCCTCGTCCATGGCTACACCTTC

D gene: .
J gene: TRBJ2-1
clone size: few
CDR3 length: 14
V gene: TRBV5-1
CDR3 protein: CASSSGDVINEQFF
CDR3 DNA: TGCGCCAGCAGCTCCGGGGACGTCATAAATGAGCAGTTCTTC

D gene: .
J gene: TRBJ1-2
clone size: few
CDR3 length: 15
V gene: TRBV27
CDR3 protein: CASSLSNQGAGGYTF
CDR3 DNA: TGTGCCAGCAGTTTATCGAACCAGGGCGCCGGAGGCTACACCTTC

D gene: .
J gene: TRBJ2-1
clone size: .
CDR3 length: 13
V gene: TRBV7-2
CDR3 protein: CASSAGTLNEQFF
CDR3 DNA: TGTGCCAGCAGCGCCGGGACCCTAAATGAGCAGTTCTTC

D gene: .
J gene: TRBJ1-2
clone size: few
CDR3 length: 13
V gene: TRBV7-2
CDR3 protein: CASSIDPIYGYTF
CDR3 DNA: TGTGCCAGCAGCATCGACCCCATCTATGGCTACACCTTC

D gene: .
J gene: TRBJ1-4
clone size: few
CDR3 length: 12
V gene: TRBV20-1
CDR3 protein: CSARGRAEKLFF
CDR3 DNA: TGCAGTGCTAGAGGACGGGCCGAAAAACTGTTTTTT

D gene: TRBD1
J gene: TRBJ1-5
clone size: .
CDR3 length: 15
V gene: TRBV20-1
CDR3 protein: CSAYWTGSLNQPQHF
CDR3 DNA: TGCAGTGCTTACTGGACAGGGAGCCTCAATCAGCCCCAGCATTTT

D gene: .
J gene: TRBJ1-1
clone size: .
CDR3 length: 14
V gene: TRBV5-6
CDR3 protein: CASSPSRVSTEAFF
CDR3 DNA: TGTGCCAGCAGCCCAAGTCGGGTGAGCACTGAAGCTTTCTTT

D gene: TRBD1
J gene: TRBJ2-1
clone size: .
CDR3 length: 15
V gene: TRBV5-1
CDR3 protein: CASSLGSQGAHEQFF
CDR3 DNA: TGCGCCAGCAGCTTGGGGTCCCAGGGGGCTCACGAGCAGTTCTTC

D gene: .
J gene: TRBJ1-2
clone size: .
CDR3 length: 16
V gene: TRBV13
CDR3 protein: CASSSRRTSTRRGYTF
CDR3 DNA: TGTGCCAGCAGCTCCCGCCGGACATCTACCAGGAGAGGCTACACCTTC

D gene: TRBD1
J gene: TRBJ1-2
clone size: few
CDR3 length: 13
V gene: TRBV20-1
CDR3 protein: CSASGDRATGYTF
CDR3 DNA: TGCAGTGCTAGTGGGGACAGAGCAACTGGCTACACCTTC

D gene: TRBD1
J gene: TRBJ1-4
clone size: .
CDR3 length: 15
V gene: TRBV2
CDR3 protein: CASSATGTGDEKLFF
CDR3 DNA: TGTGCCAGCAGCGCTACCGGGACAGGGGATGAAAAACTGTTTTTT

D gene: .
J gene: TRBJ2-7
clone size: .
CDR3 length: 12
V gene: TRBV19
CDR3 protein: CASSSPVYEQYF
CDR3 DNA: TGTGCCAGTAGTAGTCCGGTCTACGAGCAGTACTTC

D gene: .
J gene: TRBJ1-5
clone size: few
CDR3 length: 14
V gene: TRBV28
CDR3 protein: CASSPDTASQPQHF
CDR3 DNA: TGTGCCAGCAGTCCCGACACGGCAAGTCAGCCCCAGCATTTT

D gene: TRBD1
J gene: TRBJ1-4
clone size: .
CDR3 length: 15
V gene: TRBV9
CDR3 protein: CASSAGTATNEKLFF
CDR3 DNA: TGTGCCAGCAGCGCAGGGACAGCAACTAATGAAAAACTGTTTTTT

D gene: .
J gene: TRBJ2-5
clone size: .
CDR3 length: 14
V gene: TRBV5-4
CDR3 protein: CASSIQGRGETQYF
CDR3 DNA: TGTGCCAGCAGCATACAGGGGAGGGGAGAGACCCAGTACTTC

D gene: .
J gene: TRBJ1-2
clone size: many
CDR3 length: 13
V gene: TRBV12-3/TRBV12-4
CDR3 protein: CASSLGLNYGYTF
CDR3 DNA: TGTGCCAGCAGCTTAGGACTTAACTATGGCTACACCTTC

D gene: .
J gene: TRBJ1-6
clone size: few
CDR3 length: 14
V gene: TRBV6-5
CDR3 protein: CASTRVGDNSPLHF
CDR3 DNA: TGTGCCAGCACCCGAGTAGGAGATAATTCACCCCTCCACTTT

D gene: TRBD2
J gene: TRBJ2-3
clone size: .
CDR3 length: 18
V gene: TRBV5-1
CDR3 protein: CASSFGSLAGGTTDTQYF
CDR3 DNA: TGCGCCAGCAGCTTCGGTTCACTAGCGGGGGGCACCACAGATACGCAGTATTTT

D gene: TRBD2
J gene: TRBJ2-7
clone size: .
CDR3 length: 14
V gene: TRBV20-1
CDR3 protein: CSADGLSGTYEQYF
CDR3 DNA: TGCAGTGCCGACGGACTAAGCGGGACCTACGAGCAGTACTTC

D gene: .
J gene: TRBJ2-5
clone size: .
CDR3 length: 12
V gene: TRBV20-1
CDR3 protein: CSARWGGNEQYF
CDR3 DNA: TGCAGTGCTAGATGGGGGGGCAATGAGCAGTACTTC

D gene: TRBD2
J gene: TRBJ2-5
clone size: .
CDR3 length: 12
V gene: TRBV25-1
CDR3 protein: CASSESGGGQYF
CDR3 DNA: TGTGCCAGCAGTGAATCGGGAGGGGGGCAGTACTTC

D gene: .
J gene: TRBJ2-3
clone size: .
CDR3 length: 13
V gene: TRBV2
CDR3 protein: CASVYARVDTQYF
CDR3 DNA: TGTGCCAGCGTCTACGCGAGGGTAGATACGCAGTATTTT

D gene: .
J gene: TRBJ2-7
clone size: few
CDR3 length: 15
V gene: TRBV4-2
CDR3 protein: CASSQSRTNSYEQYF
CDR3 DNA: TGTGCCAGCAGCCAAAGCAGGACAAACTCCTACGAGCAGTACTTC

D gene: TRBD1
J gene: TRBJ1-4
clone size: .
CDR3 length: 13
V gene: TRBV20-1
CDR3 protein: CSARGDRDEKLFF
CDR3 DNA: TGCAGTGCTAGAGGGGACAGGGATGAAAAACTGTTTTTT

D gene: TRBD1
J gene: TRBJ2-5
clone size: few
CDR3 length: 16
V gene: TRBV2
CDR3 protein: CASSDSLTGKQETQYF
CDR3 DNA: TGTGCCAGCAGTGACTCATTGACAGGGAAGCAAGAGACCCAGTACTTC

D gene: TRBD2
J gene: TRBJ2-5
clone size: .
CDR3 length: 15
V gene: TRBV18
CDR3 protein: CASSPYSGSEETQYF
CDR3 DNA: TGTGCCAGCTCACCATATAGCGGGAGTGAGGAGACCCAGTACTTC

D gene: .
J gene: TRBJ2-3
clone size: once
CDR3 length: 13
V gene: TRBV5-1
CDR3 protein: CVSSLGGTDTQYF
CDR3 DNA: TGCGTCAGCAGCTTGGGGGGAACAGATACGCAGTATTTT

D gene: .
J gene: TRBJ1-2
clone size: .
CDR3 length: 14
V gene: TRBV3-1
CDR3 protein: CASSQDARDYGYTF
CDR3 DNA: TGTGCCAGCAGCCAAGATGCCAGGGACTATGGCTACACCTTC

D gene: .
J gene: TRBJ2-7
clone size: .
CDR3 length: 14
V gene: TRBV20-1
CDR3 protein: CSARDPGPDHEQYF
CDR3 DNA: TGCAGTGCTAGAGATCCGGGGCCGGACCACGAGCAGTACTTC

D gene: .
J gene: TRBJ2-6
clone size: few
CDR3 length: 13
V gene: TRBV25-1
CDR3 protein: CASGISGANVLTF
CDR3 DNA: TGTGCCAGCGGTATTTCTGGGGCCAACGTCCTGACTTTC

D gene: TRBD1
J gene: TRBJ1-2
clone size: .
CDR3 length: 17
V gene: TRBV5-1
CDR3 protein: CASSLIRVDRANYGYTF
CDR3 DNA: TGCGCCAGCAGCTTGATCAGAGTCGACAGGGCGAACTATGGCTACACCTTC